A single sample is the source of the 11 T cell receptor beta chains below, sequenced in a study of CD8 T cells in ankylosing spondylitis. TCRdb independently ran MiXCR on the 5' RACE reads; one entry per CDR3 protein. The sample includes some 220,000 distinct CDR3 sequences, about 10% of them seen just once. The specimen sequenced was blood, either unsorted or a sorted T cell fraction (not recorded which). The receptors come from a male donor with ankylosing spondylitis or in good health (not recorded which).

V and J are TRBV5-5 and TRBJ1-4, with D unresolved. This CDR3 spans 15 amino acids. The germline gives CDR1 SGHKS, CDR2 YYEKEE (reference sequence). The V gene lost 0 bases and the J gene lost 0 bases, with 6 bases spanning the gap. The CDR3 spells CASSLGNPTNEKLFF. As DNA, the CDR3 is TGTGCCAGCAGCTTGGGGAATCCAACTAATGAAAAACTGTTTTTT. Filled out from reference TRBV5-5 and TRBJ1-4, the complete variable domain reads DAGVTQSPTHLIKTRGQQVTLRCSPISGHKSVSWYQQVLGQGPQFIFQYYEKEERGRGNFPDRFSARQFPNYSSELNVNALLLGDSALYLCASSLGNPTNEKLFFGSGTQLSVL.

V usage is TRBV7-2 and J usage is TRBJ2-5; 8 bases match TRBD2. Germline CDR1 SGHTA, CDR2 FQGNSA. The CDR3 sequence is 14 residues long. The junction had 5 bases not matched to a gene; V was cut back by 3 bases and J by 5 bases. The CDR3 nucleotides read TGTGCCAGCAGCTTTAGCGGGGCTAAGGAGACCCAGTACTTC. This sequence encodes CASSFSGAKETQYF.

This clonotype was seen ten or more times. This chain links TRBV20-1 with TRBJ2-3, with TRBD2 matching over 9 bases. The germline CDR1 and CDR2 sequences are DFQATT and SNEGSKA (reference sequence). The CDR3 contains 17 residues. Losses at the gene ends were 3 bases for V and 1 base for J; bases not matched to a gene: 11. Here the CDR3 DNA reads TGCAGTGCTAGGCGGGAGGGGACCACGGGGCGCACAGATACGCAGTATTTT. Encoded protein: CSARREGTTGRTDTQYF.

This clonotype appeared many times. V gene TRBV4-1 combines with J gene TRBJ1-2; D unresolved. This CDR3 contains 14 residues. Trimming took 0 bases from V and 7 from J, leaving 12 bases between them. Germline CDR1 reads MGHRA; CDR2 reads YSYEKL. The chain's CDR3 is CASSQEGTESGYTF. In DNA form, the CDR3 reads TGCGCCAGCAGCCAAGAGGGCACAGAAAGTGGCTACACCTTC.

This clonotype was recorded a few times. The chain carries TRBV19 and TRBJ1-2, with a possible D match to TRBD1 (5 bases). V was clipped by 10 bases and J by 4 bases, with 10 bases between them. Germline-derived CDR1 and CDR2 are LNHDA and SQIVND (reference sequence). The CDR3 totals 11 residues. The CDR3 spells CATKGFYGYTF. CDR3 nucleotides: TGTGCCACGAAGGGGTTCTATGGCTACACCTTC.

This clonotype appeared a few times. V and J are TRBV7-2 and TRBJ2-7; weak D call: TRBD1 (5 bases). This CDR3 is 14 amino acids long. With 5 bases removed from V and 7 bases from J, the gap between germline ends came to 18 bases. Germline-derived CDR1 and CDR2 are SGHTA and FQGNSA. CDR3 region: CASSAGRSGGEQYF. DNA of the CDR3: TGTGCCAGCAGCGCAGGGCGGTCCGGTGGAGAGCAGTACTTC.

This clonotype occurred a few times. This chain joins TRBV15 and TRBJ1-2; 10 positions match TRBD1. Per the germline V gene, CDR1 is LNHNV and CDR2 is YYDKDF (reference sequence). This CDR3 region has 16 residues. V lost 2 bases and J lost 3; bases outside the gene matches: 6. The CDR3 region has the DNA TGTGCCACCAGCAGAACGACAGGGGGCGCAGACTATGGCTACACCTTC. This encodes CATSRTTGGADYGYTF.

This clonotype showed up just a few times. The rearrangement uses TRBV5-5 and TRBJ2-5; TRBD2 matches 11 bases. In germline, CDR1 is SGHKS, CDR2 YYEKEE (reference sequence). CDR3 length: 15 amino acids. V shed 6 bases, J shed 2 bases, and the junction held 6 bases outside the gene matches. CDR3 amino acids: CASTLAGGPQETQYF. Written as DNA, the CDR3 is TGTGCCAGCACCTTAGCGGGAGGGCCTCAAGAGACCCAGTACTTC.

This clonotype has a count of ten or more. The rearrangement joins TRBV12-3 or TRBV12-4 to TRBJ1-1, with a possible D match to TRBD1 (6 bases). CDR3 size: 13 residues. V lost 2 bases, J lost 11 bases, and 15 bases lay in between. CDR3 DNA sequence: TGTGCCAGCAGTTTAAAGGGGGGGGTGTCCGCTTTCTTT. It codes for CASSLKGGVSAFF.

This clonotype was observed a handful of times. The chain combines TRBV6-1 with TRBJ2-2; 7 bases agree with TRBD1. V trimming: 8 bases; J trimming: 0 bases; junction bases outside the gene matches: 6. The CDR3 runs to 15 residues. Looked up from germline, CDR1 is MNHNS and CDR2 is SASEGT. The CDR3 sequence: CASCPGTANTGELFF. CDR3 DNA: TGTGCCAGCTGCCCCGGGACAGCGAACACCGGGGAGCTGTTTTTT.

This clonotype appeared many times. The gene calls are TRBV3-1 and TRBJ2-7; tentatively, D is TRBD1 or TRBD2 (5 bases each). V was shortened by 4 bases and J by 6 bases, with 19 bases between the two germline ends. Germline V lookup: CDR1 LGHDT, CDR2 YNNKEL (reference sequence). This CDR3 region has 15 residues. The CDR3 reads CASSRALGASGEQYF. The CDR3 DNA reads as TGTGCCAGCAGCCGTGCGCTCGGGGCATCTGGCGAGCAGTACTTC.